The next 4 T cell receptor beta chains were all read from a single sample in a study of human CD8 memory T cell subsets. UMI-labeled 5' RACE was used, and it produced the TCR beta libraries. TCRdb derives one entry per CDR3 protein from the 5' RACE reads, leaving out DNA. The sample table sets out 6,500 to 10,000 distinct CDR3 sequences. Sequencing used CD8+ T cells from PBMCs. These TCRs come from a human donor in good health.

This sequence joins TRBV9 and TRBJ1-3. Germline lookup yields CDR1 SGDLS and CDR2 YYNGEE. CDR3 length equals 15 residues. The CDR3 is CASSVAGATGNTIYF.

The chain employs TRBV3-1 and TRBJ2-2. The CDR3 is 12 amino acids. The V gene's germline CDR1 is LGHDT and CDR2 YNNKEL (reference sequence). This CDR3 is CASSQWTGELFF.

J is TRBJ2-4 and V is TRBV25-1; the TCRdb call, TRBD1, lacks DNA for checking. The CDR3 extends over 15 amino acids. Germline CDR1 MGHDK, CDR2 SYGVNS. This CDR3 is CASSSTQGAMNIQYF.

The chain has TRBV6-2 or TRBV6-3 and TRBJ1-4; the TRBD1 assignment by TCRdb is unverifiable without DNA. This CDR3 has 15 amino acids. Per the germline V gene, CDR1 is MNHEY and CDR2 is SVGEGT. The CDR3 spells CASSTGPGVGEKLFF.